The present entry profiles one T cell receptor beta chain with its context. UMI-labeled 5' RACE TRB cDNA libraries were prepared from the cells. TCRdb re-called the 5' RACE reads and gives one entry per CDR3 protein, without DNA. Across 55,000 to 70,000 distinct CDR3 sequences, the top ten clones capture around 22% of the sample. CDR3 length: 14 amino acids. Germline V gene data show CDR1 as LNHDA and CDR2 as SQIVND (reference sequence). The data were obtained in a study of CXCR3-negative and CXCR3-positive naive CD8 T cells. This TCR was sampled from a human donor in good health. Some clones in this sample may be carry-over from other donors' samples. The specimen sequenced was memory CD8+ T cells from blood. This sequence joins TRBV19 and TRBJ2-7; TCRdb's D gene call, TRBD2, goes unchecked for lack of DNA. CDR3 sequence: CASTSSGGADEQYF.